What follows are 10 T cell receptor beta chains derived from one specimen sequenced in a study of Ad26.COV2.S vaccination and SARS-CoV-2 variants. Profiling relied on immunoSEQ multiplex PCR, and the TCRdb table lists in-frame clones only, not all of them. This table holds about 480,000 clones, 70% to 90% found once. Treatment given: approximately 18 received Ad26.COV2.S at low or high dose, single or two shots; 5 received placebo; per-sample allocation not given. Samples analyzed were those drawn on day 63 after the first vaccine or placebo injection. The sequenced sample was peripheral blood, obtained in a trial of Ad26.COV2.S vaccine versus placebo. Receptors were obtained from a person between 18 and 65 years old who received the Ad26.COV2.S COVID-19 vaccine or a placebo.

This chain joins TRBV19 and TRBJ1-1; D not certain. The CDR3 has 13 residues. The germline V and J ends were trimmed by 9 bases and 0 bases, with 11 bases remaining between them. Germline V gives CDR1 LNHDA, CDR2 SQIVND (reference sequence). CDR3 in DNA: TGTGCCAGCGCCTACGGGGTGAACACTGAAGCTTTCTTT. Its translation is CASAYGVNTEAFF. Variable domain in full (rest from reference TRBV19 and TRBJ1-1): DGGITQSPKYLFRKEGQNVTLSCEQNLNHDAMYWYRQDPGQGLRLIYYSQIVNDFQKGDIAEGYSVSREKKESFPLTVTSAQKNPTAFYLCASAYGVNTEAFFGQGTRLTVV.

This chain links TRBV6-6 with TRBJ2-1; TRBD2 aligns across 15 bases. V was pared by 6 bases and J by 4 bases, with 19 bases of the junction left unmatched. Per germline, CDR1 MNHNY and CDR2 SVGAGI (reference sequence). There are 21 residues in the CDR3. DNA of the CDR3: TGTGCCAGCAGCCAGGACAGGGATGGACTAGCGGGAGGGCGGATTTACAATGAGCAGTTCTTC. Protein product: CASSQDRDGLAGGRIYNEQFF.

The CDR3 region has the DNA TGTGCCAGTAGGTCCTCCGGGACGGGAAGCTCCTACGAGCAGTACTTC. Translated, it gives CASRSSGTGSSYEQYF. The chain carries TRBV19 and TRBJ2-7, with D perhaps matching TRBD1 or TRBD2 (5 bases each). This CDR3 contains 16 residues. V lost 6 bases and J lost 0, with 18 bases in between. CDR1 is LNHDA, CDR2 SQIVND, per germline (reference sequence). The full variable domain, completed using reference TRBV19 and TRBJ2-7, is DGGITQSPKYLFRKEGQNVTLSCEQNLNHDAMYWYRQDPGQGLRLIYYSQIVNDFQKGDIAEGYSVSREKKESFPLTVTSAQKNPTAFYLCASRSSGTGSSYEQYFGPGTRLTVT.

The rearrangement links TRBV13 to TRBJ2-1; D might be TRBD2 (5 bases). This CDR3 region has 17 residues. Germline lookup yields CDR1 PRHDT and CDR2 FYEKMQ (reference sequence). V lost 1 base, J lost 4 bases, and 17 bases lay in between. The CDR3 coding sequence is TGTGCCAGCAGCTTAGCATTGCGGACTTCCAATTACAATGAGCAGTTCTTC. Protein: CASSLALRTSNYNEQFF. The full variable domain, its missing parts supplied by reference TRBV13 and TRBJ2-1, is AAGVIQSPRHLIKEKRETATLKCYPIPRHDTVYWYQQGPGQDPQFLISFYEKMQSDKGSIPDRFSAQQFSDYHSELNMSSLELGDSALYFCASSLALRTSNYNEQFFGPGTRLTVL.

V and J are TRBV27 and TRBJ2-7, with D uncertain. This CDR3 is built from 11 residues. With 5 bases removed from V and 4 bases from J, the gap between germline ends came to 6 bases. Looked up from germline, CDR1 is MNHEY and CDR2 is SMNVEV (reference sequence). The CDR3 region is CASSMGYEQYF. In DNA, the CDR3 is TGTGCCAGCAGTATGGGGTACGAGCAGTACTTC.

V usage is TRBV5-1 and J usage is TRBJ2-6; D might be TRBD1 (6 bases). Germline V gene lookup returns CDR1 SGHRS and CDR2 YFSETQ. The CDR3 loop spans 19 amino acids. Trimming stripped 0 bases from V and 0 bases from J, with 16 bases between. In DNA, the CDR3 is TGCGCCAGCAGCTTGGACGTGACAGGAAAACGCTCTGGGGCCAACGTCCTGACTTTC. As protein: CASSLDVTGKRSGANVLTF.

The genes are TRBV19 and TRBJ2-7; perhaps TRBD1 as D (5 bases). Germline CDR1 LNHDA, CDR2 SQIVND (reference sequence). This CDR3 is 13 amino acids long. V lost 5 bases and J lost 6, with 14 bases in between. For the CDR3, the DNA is TGTGCCAGTAGTCGTCCAGGGCTCCCCGAGCAGTACTTC. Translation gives CASSRPGLPEQYF.

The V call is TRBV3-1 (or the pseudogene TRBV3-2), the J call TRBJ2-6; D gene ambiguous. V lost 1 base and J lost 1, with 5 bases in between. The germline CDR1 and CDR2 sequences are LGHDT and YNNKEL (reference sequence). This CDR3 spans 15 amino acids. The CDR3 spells CASSQASSGANVLTF. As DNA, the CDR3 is TGTGCCAGCAGCCAAGCCTCATCTGGGGCCAACGTCCTGACTTTC.

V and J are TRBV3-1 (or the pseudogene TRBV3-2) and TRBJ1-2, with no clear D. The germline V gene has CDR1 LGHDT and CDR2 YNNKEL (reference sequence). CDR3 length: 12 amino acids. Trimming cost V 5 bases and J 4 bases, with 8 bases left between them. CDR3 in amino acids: CASSNLGYGYTF. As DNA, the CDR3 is TGTGCCAGCAGCAACCTTGGCTATGGCTACACCTTC.

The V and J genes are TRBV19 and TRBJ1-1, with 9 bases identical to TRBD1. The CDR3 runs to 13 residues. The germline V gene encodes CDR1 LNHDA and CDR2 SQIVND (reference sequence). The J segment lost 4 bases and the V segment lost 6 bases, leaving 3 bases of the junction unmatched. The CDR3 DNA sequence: TGTGCCAGTAGGGACAGGGGAAGCACTGAAGCTTTCTTT. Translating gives CASRDRGSTEAFF.